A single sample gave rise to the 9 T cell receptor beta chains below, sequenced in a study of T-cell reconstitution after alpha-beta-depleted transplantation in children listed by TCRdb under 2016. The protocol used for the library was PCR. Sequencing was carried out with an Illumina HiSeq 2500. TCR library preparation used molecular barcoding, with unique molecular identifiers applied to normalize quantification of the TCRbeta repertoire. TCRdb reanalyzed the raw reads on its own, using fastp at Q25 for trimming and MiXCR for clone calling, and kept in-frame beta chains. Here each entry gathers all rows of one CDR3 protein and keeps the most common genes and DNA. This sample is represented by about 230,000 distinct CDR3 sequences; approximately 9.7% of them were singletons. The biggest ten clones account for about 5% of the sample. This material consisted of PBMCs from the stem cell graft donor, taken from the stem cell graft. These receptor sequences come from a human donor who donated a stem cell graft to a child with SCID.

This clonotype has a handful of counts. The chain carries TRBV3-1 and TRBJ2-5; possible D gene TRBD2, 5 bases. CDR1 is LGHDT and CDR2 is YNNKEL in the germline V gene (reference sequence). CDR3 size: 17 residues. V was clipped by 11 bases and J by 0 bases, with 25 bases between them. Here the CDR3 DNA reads TGTGCCTCCACCCAAGACCTGCGGGCGACACACCAAGAGACCCAGTACTTC. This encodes CASTQDLRATHQETQYF.

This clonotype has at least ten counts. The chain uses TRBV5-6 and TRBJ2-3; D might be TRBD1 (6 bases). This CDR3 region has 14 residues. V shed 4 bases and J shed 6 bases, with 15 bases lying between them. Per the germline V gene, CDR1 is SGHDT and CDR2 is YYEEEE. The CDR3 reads CASSQGRRADTQYF. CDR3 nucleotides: TGTGCCAGCAGCCAGGGGCGCCGGGCTGATACGCAGTATTTT.

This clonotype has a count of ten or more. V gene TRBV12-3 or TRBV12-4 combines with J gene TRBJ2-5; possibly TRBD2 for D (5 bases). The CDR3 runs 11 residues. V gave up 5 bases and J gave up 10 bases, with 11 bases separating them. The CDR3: CASSPGGVQYF. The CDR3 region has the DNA TGTGCCAGCAGTCCCGGAGGCGTCCAGTACTTC.

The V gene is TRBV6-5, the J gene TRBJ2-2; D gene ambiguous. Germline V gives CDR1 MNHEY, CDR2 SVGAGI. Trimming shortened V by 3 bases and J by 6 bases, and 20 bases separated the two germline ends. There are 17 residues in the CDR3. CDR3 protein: CASSYSPKGLYPGELFF. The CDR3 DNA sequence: TGTGCCAGCAGTTATTCCCCGAAGGGTCTTTATCCCGGGGAGCTGTTTTTT.

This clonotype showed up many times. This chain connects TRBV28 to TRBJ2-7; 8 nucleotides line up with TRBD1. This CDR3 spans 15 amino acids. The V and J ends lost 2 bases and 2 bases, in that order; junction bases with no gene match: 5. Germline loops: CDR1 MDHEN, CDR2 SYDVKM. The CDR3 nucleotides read TGTGCCAGCAGTTTAGAGGGGACAGGTCCCTACGAGCAGTACTTC. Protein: CASSLEGTGPYEQYF.

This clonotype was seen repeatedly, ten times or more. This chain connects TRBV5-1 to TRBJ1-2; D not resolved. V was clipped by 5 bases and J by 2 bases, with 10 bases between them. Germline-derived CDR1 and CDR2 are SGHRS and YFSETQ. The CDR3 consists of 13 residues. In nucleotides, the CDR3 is TGCGCCAGCAGTTCCGGCAGGAACTATGGCTACACCTTC. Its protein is CASSSGRNYGYTF.

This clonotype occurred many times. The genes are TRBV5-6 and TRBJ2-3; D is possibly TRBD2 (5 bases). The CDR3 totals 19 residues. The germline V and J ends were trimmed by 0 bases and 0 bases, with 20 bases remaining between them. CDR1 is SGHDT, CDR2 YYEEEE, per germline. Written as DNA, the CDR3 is TGTGCCAGCAGCTTGGCCACTGGTGGCACCCGACTAAGCACAGATACGCAGTATTTT. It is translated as CASSLATGGTRLSTDTQYF.

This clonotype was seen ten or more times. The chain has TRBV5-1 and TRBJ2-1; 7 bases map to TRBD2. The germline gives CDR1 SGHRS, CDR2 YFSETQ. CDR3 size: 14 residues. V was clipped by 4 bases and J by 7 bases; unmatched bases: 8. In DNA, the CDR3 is TGCGCCAGCAGCGGGAGGGATACATGGAATGAGCAGTTCTTC. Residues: CASSGRDTWNEQFF.

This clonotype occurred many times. The CDR3: CASSLPETENQETQYF. In DNA, the CDR3 is TGTGCCAGCAGTTTGCCCGAGACAGAGAACCAAGAGACCCAGTACTTC. The V gene is TRBV28, the J gene TRBJ2-5; D is possibly TRBD1 (5 bases). This CDR3 has 16 amino acids. V lost 3 bases and J lost 0, with 14 bases in between. From germline, CDR1 is MDHEN and CDR2 SYDVKM.